A single TCR beta chain is shown here with its context. Its antigen is still unknown. There are no base qualities to consult, and no much larger clone falls within one base. This sample stems from a study of human T cells and chemical hapten exposure (dated by TCRdb to the early 2020s). Describing the broader study: For sensitization, 2% DPC in acetone was applied to a 2 cm by 2 cm area of upper inner arm skin. Libraries were pooled for sequencing, and per-sample TCR yields varied mainly because of small differences in library volumes within the pool. Throughout the study period of roughly five months, patients also received therapeutic DPC doses to the scalp every week. The mostly female patient cohort included alopecia areata with under or over 50% scalp involvement, alopecia totalis and alopecia universalis. For TCR sequencing, blood came from 25 to 30 alopecia patients at anywhere from one to four time points (pre-sensitization, 2, 6 and 24 weeks). Patch testing on the upper back used Finn chambers containing 0.01% DPC, with scoring done after 6 days according to International Contact Dermatitis Research Group standards. Patient blood was sampled pre-sensitization (week 0) and at 2, 6 and about 24 weeks after DPC sensitization. This study followed changes in the peripheral blood TCR repertoire in vivo during primary and secondary sensitization of alopecia patients to the hapten diphenylcyclopropenone (DPC). What the study reported, not specific to this receptor: Patch test score was positively correlated with the number of PT1 expanded TCRs, with significance at thresholds 8, 16 and 32 but not at 4. Because every patient had alopecia, a presumed autoimmune disease, the patients' immune response might differ from that of healthy individuals. After repeated subsampling, the strength of the expansion versus patch-test correlation and the threshold at which it became significant changed. DPC sensitization did not change the number of TCRs with a frequency above 1 in 1000, and there was no evidence of changes in global repertoire structure. Expanded TCRs formed significantly more large CDR3 similarity clusters than pre-sensitization or healthy control sets, consistent with antigen-driven responses.

Including cysteine and phenylalanine, the CDR3 has 15 amino acids. The CDR3 DNA has 45 bases and is translated from base 1. V is pruned by 5 bases and J by 5 bases, leaving 11 bases of the junction without a gene match. Per the germline V gene, SGHRS is the CDR1 and YFSETQ is the CDR2. The sample's time point label is to be understood as: patch test 1, 2 weeks after DPC sensitization. The treatment or condition label, as the study defines it: therapeutic diphenylcyclopropenone sensitization with weekly scalp DPC. At each patch-test visit, blood was drawn before the patch test was applied. To be eligible, patients had to be aged 18 to 70, diagnosed with alopecia and judged suitable for DPC therapy, while pregnant patients were excluded. Total RNA was extracted from unfractionated whole blood collected in Tempus Blood RNA tubes. Receptor libraries were prepared by RACE. Sequencer: NextSeq 500. During library preparation, unique molecular identifiers were attached to individual cDNA molecules so that TCRs could be counted in a quantitative, reproducible way. Each blood RNA sample was used to sequence both TCR alpha and TCR beta chains. Turning to the authors' computational methods: Samples had a median of approximately 93,000 TCRs, with a range from roughly 20,000 to 700,000. V, J and CDR3 annotation of the TCR reads was performed with the Decombinator software suite. Every sample was subsampled to the same number of TCRs (28,000) for the PS versus PT1 abundance plots. TCRs were defined as expanded if absent before sensitization and observed at least eight times at the 2-week time point. The raw public data were reprocessed by TCRdb itself: fastp quality trimming at Q25, MiXCR clonotype calling, in-frame beta chains only. Rows merge per CDR3 protein into single entries with the most common DNA and genes. The V and J calls shown here were made by TCRdb, not taken from the authors' results. In all, the sample holds 70,000 to 100,000 distinct CDR3 sequences, and about 7.5% of those were seen once. The leading ten clones occupy about 1.6% of the sample.

This TCR derives from a woman under 40 with alopecia areata. Some clones in this sample may be carry-over from other donors' samples. The rearranged chain carries TRBV5-1 and TRBJ2-5; 8 of the junction bases match TRBD2. The sequencing here drew on whole blood, taken in connection with sensitization to the hapten diphenylcyclopropenone (DPC). For the CDR3, the sequence is CASRLGTSVFETQYF. The nucleotide sequence is TGCGCCAGCAGACTCGGGACTAGTGTTTTTGAGACCCAGTACTTC.